A selection of T cell receptor beta chains follows, all from one sample in a study of T-cell reconstitution after alpha-beta-depleted transplantation in children. Each CDR3 protein gets one entry after TCRdb re-called the PCR reads with MiXCR. The sample lists more than 200,000 distinct CDR3 sequences, about 23% occurring once. Specimen: PBMCs, collected before TCRalphabeta/CD19-depleted stem cell transplant. These TCRs come from a girl under 10 years old with Fanconi anemia, due to receive a stem cell transplant. The CDR3 runs from the conserved cysteine through the conserved F or W. Each record gives: clone size, V gene, D gene, J gene, CDR3 protein, CDR3 DNA. A D gene is named only where the DNA matches it firmly. Clone size is not always given. Where it is, it says once, few, many or a class for expanded clones.

size: few; V: TRBV20-1; D: -; J: TRBJ2-7; CDR3: CSAWTAGGEQYF; DNA: TGCAGTGCTTGGACGGCGGGCGGCGAGCAGTACTTC
size: many; V: TRBV10-3; D: -; J: TRBJ2-7; CDR3: CAIGVTVTEQYF; DNA: TGTGCCATCGGGGTAACGGTTACCGAGCAGTACTTC
size: many; V: TRBV6-6; D: -; J: TRBJ2-1; CDR3: CASSYSNFNEQFF; DNA: TGTGCCAGCAGTTACTCGAATTTCAATGAGCAGTTCTTC
size: -; V: TRBV7-6; D: TRBD1; J: TRBJ1-2; CDR3: CASSSGQSNGYTF; DNA: TGTGCCAGCAGCTCGGGACAGTCAAATGGCTACACCTTC
size: -; V: TRBV11-2; D: TRBD2; J: TRBJ2-2; CDR3: CASSLIVAGDLPNTGELFF; DNA: TGTGCCAGCAGCTTAATCGTGGCGGGGGACCTACCGAACACCGGGGAGCTGTTTTTT
size: -; V: TRBV28; D: -; J: TRBJ2-1; CDR3: CASSLYSNGQFF; DNA: TGTGCCAGCAGTTTATACTCCAATGGGCAGTTCTTC
size: -; V: TRBV25-1; D: -; J: TRBJ2-5; CDR3: CASSESPPKETQYF; DNA: TGTGCCAGCAGTGAATCCCCGCCAAAAGAGACCCAGTACTTC
size: -; V: TRBV6-5; D: -; J: TRBJ2-7; CDR3: CASSYNPLSWTYEQYF; DNA: TGTGCCAGCAGTTACAATCCGCTAAGTTGGACCTACGAGCAGTACTTC
size: many; V: TRBV3-1; D: TRBD2; J: TRBJ2-7; CDR3: CASSQEPSGVSEQYF; DNA: TGTGCCAGCAGCCAAGAACCTAGCGGGGTTTCCGAGCAGTACTTC
size: many; V: TRBV21-1; D: -; J: TRBJ2-1; CDR3: CASSKVLLNEQFF; DNA: TGTGCCAGCAGCAAAGTTCTCCTCAATGAGCAGTTCTTC
size: -; V: TRBV28; D: -; J: TRBJ2-7; CDR3: CASSLEGRSYYEQYF; DNA: TGTGCCAGCAGTTTAGAGGGCAGGAGCTACTACGAGCAGTACTTC
size: many; V: TRBV7-2; D: TRBD2; J: TRBJ2-1; CDR3: CASSLGATSDEQFF; DNA: TGTGCCAGCAGCTTAGGCGCGACTAGCGACGAGCAGTTCTTC
size: many; V: TRBV7-9; D: TRBD2; J: TRBJ2-7; CDR3: CASSRTSGSSEQYF; DNA: TGTGCCAGCAGTCGGACTAGCGGGAGTTCCGAGCAGTACTTC
size: many; V: TRBV9; D: TRBD2; J: TRBJ2-1; CDR3: CASSVGTSSTQYNEQFF; DNA: TGTGCCAGCAGCGTCGGGACTAGCTCGACCCAATACAATGAGCAGTTCTTC
size: -; V: TRBV20-1; D: -; J: TRBJ2-2; CDR3: CSGEDRNTGELFF; DNA: TGCAGTGGCGAGGACAGGAACACCGGGGAGCTGTTTTTT
size: -; V: TRBV20-1; D: TRBD2; J: TRBJ2-5; CDR3: CSARDRKTSGAMTQYF; DNA: TGCAGTGCTAGAGACCGAAAGACTAGCGGAGCGATGACCCAGTACTTC
size: -; V: TRBV29-1; D: -; J: TRBJ2-1; CDR3: CSVVPISNEQFF; DNA: TGCAGCGTTGTCCCTATATCCAATGAGCAGTTCTTC
size: many; V: TRBV29-1; D: -; J: TRBJ2-1; CDR3: CSVVREKINEQFF; DNA: TGCAGCGTTGTACGGGAGAAGATTAATGAGCAGTTCTTC
size: few; V: TRBV29-1; D: TRBD1; J: TRBJ1-2; CDR3: CSVEELDRGQGYTF; DNA: TGCAGCGTTGAAGAATTGGACAGGGGGCAAGGCTACACCTTC
size: -; V: TRBV29-1; D: -; J: TRBJ1-2; CDR3: CSVEEGRVYGYTF; DNA: TGCAGCGTTGAAGAGGGACGGGTCTATGGCTACACCTTC
size: many; V: TRBV6-5; D: -; J: TRBJ2-1; CDR3: CASSYSIPGLYNEQFF; DNA: TGTGCCAGCAGTTACTCGATCCCGGGGTTATACAATGAGCAGTTCTTC
size: -; V: TRBV20-1; D: -; J: TRBJ1-5; CDR3: CSARVGTLDQPQHF; DNA: TGCAGTGCTAGGGTTGGAACCCTTGATCAGCCCCAGCATTTT
size: -; V: TRBV9; D: -; J: TRBJ2-2; CDR3: CASSVAEGPGELFF; DNA: TGTGCCAGCAGCGTAGCTGAGGGGCCCGGGGAGCTGTTTTTT
size: -; V: TRBV12-3/TRBV12-4; D: -; J: TRBJ1-2; CDR3: CASSFGLKAYGYTF; DNA: TGTGCCAGCAGTTTTGGTTTAAAAGCCTATGGCTACACCTTC
size: few; V: TRBV20-1; D: TRBD2; J: TRBJ2-1; CDR3: CSASHGREQFF; DNA: TGCAGTGCTAGCCACGGGAGGGAGCAGTTCTTC
size: -; V: TRBV20-1; D: -; J: TRBJ1-5; CDR3: CSATDNNQPQHF; DNA: TGCAGTGCTACTGACAACAATCAGCCCCAGCATTTT
size: -; V: TRBV12-3/TRBV12-4; D: -; J: TRBJ2-3; CDR3: CASSLLQGNTDTQYF; DNA: TGTGCCAGCAGTTTACTCCAGGGGAACACAGATACGCAGTATTTT
size: -; V: TRBV2; D: TRBD1; J: TRBJ2-7; CDR3: CASSQQGASYEQYF; DNA: TGTGCCAGCAGCCAACAGGGGGCAAGCTACGAGCAGTACTTC
size: few; V: TRBV12-3/TRBV12-4; D: -; J: TRBJ2-6; CDR3: CASSYDTSGANVLTF; DNA: TGTGCCAGCAGTTACGACACGTCTGGGGCCAACGTCCTGACTTTC
size: many; V: TRBV24-1; D: TRBD1; J: TRBJ2-5; CDR3: CATSTGQGGETQYF; DNA: TGTGCCACCAGTACGGGACAGGGAGGGGAGACCCAGTACTTC
size: few; V: TRBV28; D: TRBD1; J: TRBJ2-7; CDR3: CASSSGQGLQQYF; DNA: TGTGCCAGCAGTTCGGGACAGGGTTTGCAGCAGTACTTC
size: -; V: TRBV14; D: TRBD2; J: TRBJ2-1; CDR3: CASTWGTSVYNEQFF; DNA: TGTGCCAGCACCTGGGGGACTAGCGTGTACAATGAGCAGTTCTTC
size: -; V: TRBV7-9; D: -; J: TRBJ2-7; CDR3: CASSLVSGNEQYF; DNA: TGTGCCAGCAGCTTAGTCTCCGGTAACGAGCAGTACTTC
size: many; V: TRBV5-1; D: -; J: TRBJ2-5; CDR3: CASSLWATQETQYF; DNA: TGCGCCAGCAGCTTATGGGCCACCCAAGAGACCCAGTACTTC
size: few; V: TRBV29-1; D: -; J: TRBJ2-3; CDR3: CSVEGSYTQYF; DNA: TGCAGCGTTGAAGGTAGCTATACGCAGTATTTT
size: -; V: TRBV6-5; D: -; J: TRBJ1-1; CDR3: CASSWQGLNTEAFF; DNA: TGTGCCAGCAGTTGGCAGGGACTGAACACTGAAGCTTTCTTT
size: many; V: TRBV7-2; D: -; J: TRBJ1-5; CDR3: CASSLAPSAINQPQHF; DNA: TGTGCCAGCAGCTTAGCCCCTTCGGCCATCAATCAGCCCCAGCATTTT
size: -; V: TRBV6-5; D: -; J: TRBJ1-4; CDR3: CASSYGLGDLEKLFF; DNA: TGTGCCAGCAGTTACGGCCTGGGGGATCTTGAAAAACTGTTTTTT
size: -; V: TRBV25-1; D: TRBD1; J: TRBJ2-7; CDR3: CASARDRVQYEQYF; DNA: TGTGCCAGCGCACGAGACAGGGTGCAGTACGAGCAGTACTTC
size: -; V: TRBV27; D: TRBD1; J: TRBJ2-1; CDR3: CASSTPGRTQGTPYNEQFF; DNA: TGTGCCAGCAGTACACCGGGGCGAACACAGGGGACCCCCTACAATGAGCAGTTCTTC
size: few; V: TRBV5-1; D: -; J: TRBJ2-2; CDR3: CASGSGGANTGELFF; DNA: TGCGCCAGCGGTAGCGGAGGGGCGAACACCGGGGAGCTGTTTTTT
size: many; V: TRBV20-1; D: -; J: TRBJ1-2; CDR3: CSVTGTVYGYTF; DNA: TGCAGTGTTACCGGGACGGTTTATGGCTACACCTTC
size: many; V: TRBV27; D: TRBD2; J: TRBJ2-7; CDR3: CASSSGLAGLEQYF; DNA: TGTGCCAGCAGTTCCGGACTAGCAGGGTTGGAGCAGTACTTC
size: once; V: TRBV10-3; D: TRBD2; J: TRBJ2-1; CDR3: CAIGQGLAGYNEQFF; DNA: TGTGCCATCGGACAGGGACTAGCGGGATACAATGAGCAGTTCTTC
size: -; V: TRBV6-4; D: -; J: TRBJ2-7; CDR3: CASPLATPYEQYF; DNA: TGTGCCAGCCCTTTAGCGACCCCCTACGAGCAGTACTTC
size: -; V: TRBV20-1; D: -; J: TRBJ1-4; CDR3: CSARDRRVGVNEKLFF; DNA: TGCAGTGCTAGAGACCGACGAGTTGGGGTTAATGAAAAACTGTTTTTT
size: many; V: TRBV28; D: TRBD1; J: TRBJ2-7; CDR3: CASSSMLDRPVSVYEQYF; DNA: TGTGCCAGCAGTTCAATGTTGGACAGGCCCGTTTCGGTCTACGAGCAGTACTTC
size: few; V: TRBV28; D: -; J: TRBJ2-7; CDR3: CASSLDVGYEQYF; DNA: TGTGCCAGCAGTTTAGACGTGGGCTACGAGCAGTACTTC